Below are 18 T cell receptor beta chains sequenced from a single sample in a study of T cells after posttransplantation cyclophosphamide. The data were produced by immunoSEQ multiplex PCR, yet TCRdb's version contains in-frame clones alone and is incomplete. Seen here are 3,500 to 4,000 clones, about 59% observed once, and the top ten hold 25%. Sequencing was carried out using memory CD8+ T cells sorted from blood. These receptors were collected from a man between 25 and 39 years old in good health and a related stem cell transplant donor.

V usage is TRBV5-6 and J usage is TRBJ1-6; 9 bases line up with TRBD1. The V gene's germline CDR1 is SGHDT and CDR2 YYEEEE. V was clipped by 4 bases and J by 6 bases; unmatched bases: 5. This CDR3 is built from 15 residues. The CDR3 nucleotides read TGTGCCAGCAGCAAGCCGGGACAGGGTAATTCACCCCTCCACTTT. Encoded protein: CASSKPGQGNSPLHF.

This rearrangement joins TRBV18 to TRBJ2-1; 10 bases line up with TRBD1. The V segment lost 6 bases and the J segment 6 bases; nucleotides outside the gene matches: 5. The CDR3 loop spans 14 amino acids. CDR1 and CDR2 from the germline V gene are KGHSH and LQKENI. In nucleotides, the CDR3 is TGTGCCAGCTCCCCGGGACAGGGGAGCAATGAGCAGTTCTTC. Encoded protein: CASSPGQGSNEQFF.

This chain uses TRBV5-6 with TRBJ2-1; 13 nucleotides align to TRBD2. CDR1 is SGHDT, CDR2 YYEEEE, per germline. V lost 4 bases to trimming and J lost 9 bases; unmatched junction nucleotides: 7. The CDR3 is made up of 15 amino acids. CDR3 in amino acids: CASSPGLAGNFEQFF. The CDR3 nucleotides are TGTGCCAGCAGCCCGGGACTAGCGGGGAATTTTGAGCAGTTCTTC.

The V gene is TRBV6-5, the J gene TRBJ1-2; D call uncertain. Germline V lookup: CDR1 MNHEY, CDR2 SVGAGI. Between the trimmed V and J ends, which lost 2 bases and 7 bases, there was a span of 11 bases. The CDR3 contains 13 residues. CDR3 loop: CASSYADHAGYTF. CDR3 bases: TGTGCCAGCAGTTACGCGGATCACGCTGGCTACACCTTC.

This clone was detected only a few times. This sample also contains other DNA sequences that code for the same CDR3. The chain has TRBV9 and TRBJ2-7; D is unresolved. Looked up from germline, CDR1 is SGDLS and CDR2 is YYNGEE. The CDR3 totals 15 residues. V dropped 10 bases and J dropped 4 bases, with 24 bases sitting between them. CDR3 DNA sequence: TGTGCCTGCTGTTTCAGGCAGAAGACGGCATACGAGCAGTACTTC. Residues: CACCFRQKTAYEQYF.

This clone has just one count. This sequence joins TRBV29-1 and TRBJ1-2, with TRBD1 as a possible D gene (6 bases). V was pared by 2 bases and J by 2 bases, with 12 bases between. This CDR3 has 14 amino acids. The germline V gene has CDR1 SQVTM and CDR2 ANQGSEA. CDR3 residues: CSVENPDRNYGYTF. The CDR3 nucleotides are TGCAGCGTTGAAAACCCGGACAGAAACTATGGCTACACCTTC. Looking up the rest from reference TRBV29-1 and TRBJ1-2 gives the full variable domain: SAVISQKPSRDICQRGTSLTIQCQVDSQVTMMFWYRQQPGQSLTLIATANQGSEATYESGFVIDKFPISRPNLTFSTLTVSNMSPEDSSIYLCSVENPDRNYGYTFGSGTRLTVV.

Details on this clone: Other DNA sequences in this sample translate to the same CDR3. The chain has TRBV9 and TRBJ2-7; a possible D gene is TRBD1 (5 bases). The CDR3 has 15 residues. V was cut by 8 bases and J by 4 bases, with 22 bases left in between. Germline CDR1 SGDLS, CDR2 YYNGEE. CDR3 sequence reads: CASCIRQKTAYEQYF. The CDR3 DNA is TGTGCCAGTTGCATCAGACAGAAGACGGCATACGAGCAGTACTTC.

The gene calls are TRBV7-8 and TRBJ2-1; 15 positions agree with TRBD2. The CDR3 runs 19 residues. Germline assignment: CDR1 SGHVS and CDR2 FQNEAQ. The ends lost 0 bases at V and 4 bases at J; junction bases unmatched: 7. The CDR3: CASSLAWTSGGASYNEQFF. For the CDR3, the DNA is TGTGCCAGCAGCTTAGCCTGGACTAGCGGGGGGGCATCGTACAATGAGCAGTTCTTC.

The rearrangement joins TRBV6-5 to TRBJ2-3; TRBD2 might be the D (7 bases). The CDR3 is 14 amino acids. With 2 bases removed from V and 6 bases from J, the gap between germline ends came to 12 bases. CDR1 and CDR2 from the germline V gene are MNHEY and SVGAGI. The CDR3 bases are TGTGCCAGCAGTTACGCGGGGGCAGCGGATACGCAGTATTTT. This translates into CASSYAGAADTQYF.

This clone has only a few counts. The V gene is TRBV6-6, the J gene TRBJ2-1, with TRBD1 identical over 8 bases. Germline CDR1 and CDR2: MNHNY and SVGAGI (reference sequence). The CDR3 extends over 13 amino acids. V lost 6 bases, J lost 6 bases, and 4 bases stayed unmatched. This CDR3 reads CASSTTGVNEQFF. The CDR3 DNA is TGTGCCAGCAGCACGACAGGGGTCAATGAGCAGTTCTTC.

To note about this clone: The sample has other DNA sequences that encode this CDR3 too. This chain connects TRBV4-2 to TRBJ2-3; the D gene is possibly TRBD2 (6 bases). The CDR3 spans 15 residues. The germline CDR1 and CDR2 sequences are LGHNA and YNFKEQ. V gave up 0 bases and J gave up 1 base, with 8 bases separating them. The CDR3 spells CASSQDPGGTDTQYF. Here the CDR3 DNA reads TGTGCCAGCAGCCAAGATCCGGGGGGCACAGATACGCAGTATTTT.

This chain uses TRBV5-6 with TRBJ1-2, with D perhaps TRBD1 (5 bases). The CDR3 length is 17 residues. V lost 0 bases to trimming and J lost 1 base, with 16 bases between them. CDR1 is SGHDT and CDR2 is YYEEEE in the germline V gene. This CDR3 reads CASSLGALGGFNYGYTF. The CDR3, as DNA: TGTGCCAGCAGCTTGGGAGCCCTGGGGGGATTTAACTATGGCTACACCTTC.

This clone has more than one count but fewer than ten. This chain connects TRBV7-9 to TRBJ1-5, with TRBD1 identical over 9 bases. CDR3 length: 16 residues. Germline V gene lookup returns CDR1 SEHNR and CDR2 FQNEAQ (reference sequence). V lost 3 bases to trimming and J lost 1 base; unmatched junction nucleotides: 4. The CDR3: CASSFGQGSSNQPQHF. The CDR3 DNA reads TGTGCCAGCAGCTTCGGACAGGGGTCCAGCAATCAGCCCCAGCATTTT.

This clone was recorded a few times. This chain uses TRBV5-1 with TRBJ2-5, with D possibly being TRBD2 (5 bases). The CDR3 covers 15 residues. Germline CDR1 reads SGHRS; CDR2 reads YFSETQ. V was shortened by 4 bases and J by 5 bases, with 18 bases between the two germline ends. The CDR3 DNA sequence: TGCGCCAGCAGCACTAGAAATGATTACTGGGAGACCCAGTACTTC. Its protein product is CASSTRNDYWETQYF.

Note on this clone: Other nucleotide sequences in the sample specify the same CDR3. The chain carries TRBV9 and TRBJ2-7; no clear D gene. V was cut by 10 bases and J by 4 bases, with 24 bases left in between. Germline lookup yields CDR1 SGDLS and CDR2 YYNGEE. The length of the CDR3 is 15 residues. The CDR3, as DNA: TGTGCCTGTTGTTTCAGGCAGAAGACGGCATACGAGCAGTACTTC. Protein sequence: CACCFRQKTAYEQYF.

The chain combines TRBV5-5 with TRBJ1-1; D not resolved. The CDR3 has 14 residues. Per germline, CDR1 SGHKS and CDR2 YYEKEE (reference sequence). Trimming cost V 1 base and J 0 bases, with 7 bases left between them. CDR3 DNA: TGTGCCAGCAGCTTGCCAGAACTGAACACTGAAGCTTTCTTT. Translation: CASSLPELNTEAFF.

The gene calls are TRBV14 and TRBJ1-2, with TRBD1 matching over 9 bases. The V segment lost 5 bases and the J segment 4 bases; nucleotides outside the gene matches: 5. Germline values: CDR1 SGHDN, CDR2 FVKESK. The length of the CDR3 is 14 residues. The CDR3 spells CASSGQGTTYGYTF. In nucleotides, the CDR3 is TGTGCCAGCAGCGGACAGGGGACAACCTATGGCTACACCTTC.

This chain joins TRBV6-6 and TRBJ1-5, with D unresolved. Trimming left V 4 bases short and J 0 bases short, with 13 bases between. The CDR3 covers 16 residues. Germline-derived CDR1 and CDR2 are MNHNY and SVGAGI (reference sequence). CDR3 bases: TGTGCCAGCAGTTTGGCACCTCCAAATAGCAATCAGCCCCAGCATTTT. This codes for CASSLAPPNSNQPQHF.